The 23 T cell receptor beta chains below were found in one sample sequenced in a study of shared clonotypes between healthy human individuals. Only in-frame clones appear in the TCRdb table, and some are missing; sequencing was by immunoSEQ multiplex PCR. The sample has around 1.1 million clones, around 77% seen once; the top ten hold 0.7% to 0.95%. The specimen sequenced was memory CD4+ T cells from PBMCs. Subset meaning: CD45RA-negative fraction. The receptor source for this set is a man aged 18 to 30 in good health. Some clones in this sample may be carry-over from other donors' samples.

Turning to this clone: The same CDR3 also results from other DNA sequences found in this sample. V usage is TRBV5-1 and J usage is TRBJ2-5, with TRBD2 matching 7 bases. Germline lookup yields CDR1 SGHRS and CDR2 YFSETQ. The CDR3 length is 14 residues. The trim removed 1 base at V and 3 bases at J, leaving 3 bases unmatched. The CDR3 is CASSLTSAKETQYF. DNA for the CDR3: TGCGCCAGCAGCTTGACTAGCGCAAAAGAGACCCAGTACTTC. Full variable domain (outside the CDR3, taken from reference TRBV5-1 and TRBJ2-5): KAGVTQTPRYLIKTRGQQVTLSCSPISGHRSVSWYQQTPGQGLQFLFEYFSETQRNKGNFPGRFSGRQFSNSRSEMNVSTLELGDSALYLCASSLTSAKETQYFGPGTRLLVL.

In regard to this clone: The sample has other DNA sequences that encode this CDR3 too. This chain links TRBV10-3 with TRBJ2-7, with 11 nucleotides matching TRBD2. After removal of 6 bases from V and 1 base from J, the junction contained 5 bases not matched to a gene. Germline V CDR1 and CDR2: ENHRY, SYGVKD. The CDR3 is 15 amino acids. This CDR3 reads CAISPGTSGSYEQYF. The CDR3 DNA follows: TGTGCCATCAGCCCCGGGACTAGCGGATCCTACGAGCAGTACTTC.

CDR3 amino acids: CAIGGGNSNQPQHF. CDR3 coding DNA: TGTGCCATCGGGGGGGGAAATAGCAATCAGCCCCAGCATTTT. This sequence joins TRBV10-3 and TRBJ1-5; D might be TRBD1 (5 bases). Germline CDR1 ENHRY, CDR2 SYGVKD. The V and J ends lost 8 bases and 0 bases respectively, with 11 bases between them. The length of the CDR3 is 14 residues.

This clone has a single count. V gene TRBV28 combines with J gene TRBJ1-1; weak D call: TRBD1 (6 bases). V gave up 11 bases and J gave up 4 bases, with 14 bases separating them. The CDR3 extends over 12 amino acids. Germline-derived CDR1 and CDR2 are MDHEN and SYDVKM. The CDR3 sequence is CAVSGGTTEAFF. DNA of the CDR3: TGTGCCGTTTCTGGGGGCACCACTGAAGCTTTCTTT. Full variable domain (rest looked up from reference TRBV28 and TRBJ1-1): DVKVTQSSRYLVKRTGEKVFLECVQDMDHENMFWYRQDPGLGLRLIYFSYDVKMKEKGDIPEGYSVSREKKERFSLILESASTNQTSMYLCAVSGGTTEAFFGQGTRLTVV.

The chain recombines TRBV28 with TRBJ1-2; D perhaps matches TRBD1 (5 bases). Trimming stripped 5 bases from V and 1 base from J, with 11 bases between. There are 14 residues in the CDR3. The germline CDR1 and CDR2 sequences are MDHEN and SYDVKM. The CDR3 region has the DNA TGTGCCAGCAGTCTGGCGGGGGATAACTATGGCTACACCTTC. Translating gives CASSLAGDNYGYTF.

The genes are TRBV7-2 and TRBJ1-4; D gene ambiguous. This CDR3 comprises 14 residues. V dropped 2 bases and J dropped 7 bases, with 11 bases sitting between them. CDR1 and CDR2 from the germline V gene are SGHTA and FQGNSA. The CDR3 sequence is CASSLRAGTEKLFF. The CDR3, as DNA: TGTGCCAGCAGCTTACGGGCGGGTACTGAAAAACTGTTTTTT.

The gene calls are TRBV7-2 and TRBJ1-1; 7 bases agree with TRBD1. Germline V CDR1 and CDR2: SGHTA, FQGNSA. Germline trimming cut 6 bases from V and 4 bases from J; bases unmatched to any gene: 20. The CDR3 extends over 18 amino acids. The CDR3, as DNA: TGTGCCAGCAGTACACCAGTAGTCGGACAGGTGATGAGCACTGAAGCTTTCTTT. Residues: CASSTPVVGQVMSTEAFF.

In regard to this clone: This same CDR3 is encoded by further DNA sequences in the sample. The chain couples TRBV7-2 to TRBJ1-2; D is perhaps TRBD1 (5 bases). V was trimmed by 5 bases and J by 4 bases, leaving 11 bases between them. There are 13 residues in the CDR3. The germline gives CDR1 SGHTA, CDR2 FQGNSA. For the CDR3, the DNA is TGTGCCAGCAGCACGGGCCAGGGCTATGGCTACACCTTC. Protein: CASSTGQGYGYTF.

This sequence joins TRBV6-1 and TRBJ2-5; D is uncertain. The CDR3 extends over 12 amino acids. The germline gives CDR1 MNHNS, CDR2 SASEGT. Trimming pared 6 bases from V and 5 bases from J, leaving 10 bases between. Written as DNA, the CDR3 is TGTGCCAGCAGCCCCGAGTTGGAGACCCAGTACTTC. It translates to CASSPELETQYF.

The chain combines TRBV6-5 with TRBJ2-1; TRBD2 matches at 8 bases. Germline V CDR1 and CDR2: MNHEY, SVGAGI. CDR3 size: 16 residues. Trimming at V came to 4 bases and at J to 4 bases, leaving 9 bases not matched to a gene. DNA of the CDR3: TGTGCCAGCAGTTCCCCGACGGGAGGGCAATACAATGAGCAGTTCTTC. This gives the protein CASSSPTGGQYNEQFF.

The V call is TRBV19, the J call TRBJ2-1; 12 bases are shared with TRBD2. Germline CDR1 is LNHDA and CDR2 is SQIVND (reference sequence). The length of the CDR3 is 16 residues. Trimming cost V 7 bases and J 5 bases; bases outside gene matches: 9. CDR3 region: CASTTRGLAGHNEQFF. The DNA for the CDR3 is TGTGCCAGTACTACCCGGGGACTAGCGGGCCACAATGAGCAGTTCTTC.

The rearrangement joins TRBV28 to TRBJ1-1; TRBD1 matches 8 bases. Germline V gene lookup returns CDR1 MDHEN and CDR2 SYDVKM. This CDR3 has 16 amino acids. The V segment lost 8 bases and the J segment 4 bases; nucleotides outside the gene matches: 15. CDR3 DNA sequence: TGTGCCAGCTTTAGCACGGCAGGGGGCGTGGGCACTGAAGCTTTCTTT. Protein product: CASFSTAGGVGTEAFF.

This clone was seen at least ten times. The chain links TRBV6-5 to TRBJ2-7; no definite D call. CDR3 size: 12 residues. The V end was cut by 2 bases, the J end by 2 bases, with 4 bases between. The germline CDR1 and CDR2 sequences are MNHEY and SVGAGI. Here the CDR3 DNA reads TGTGCCAGCAGTTACCATCCCTACGAGCAGTACTTC. This codes for CASSYHPYEQYF.

A note on this clone: The sample contains more than one DNA sequence encoding this CDR3. The chain is built from TRBV19 and TRBJ1-4; D possibly corresponds to TRBD1 (5 bases). This CDR3 contains 14 residues. Germline V lookup: CDR1 LNHDA, CDR2 SQIVND (reference sequence). V lost 3 bases to trimming and J lost 7 bases, with 12 bases between them. In DNA form, the CDR3 reads TGTGCCAGTAGTATCGGGGGAGTTCGTGAAAAACTGTTTTTT. Encoded protein: CASSIGGVREKLFF.

The genes are TRBV7-9 and TRBJ2-3; no clear D. Looked up from germline, CDR1 is SEHNR and CDR2 is FQNEAQ (reference sequence). There are 12 residues in the CDR3. The V and J ends lost 2 bases and 4 bases respectively, with 4 bases between them. The CDR3 loop reads CASSLTADTQYF. The CDR3 region has the DNA TGTGCCAGCAGCTTAACAGCAGATACGCAGTATTTT. Supplemented by reference TRBV7-9 and TRBJ2-3, the full variable domain reads DTGVSQNPRHKITKRGQNVTFRCDPISEHNRLYWYRQTLGQGPEFLTYFQNEAQLEKSRLLSDRFSAERPKGSFSTLEIQRTEQGDSAMYLCASSLTADTQYFGPGTRLTVL.

V is TRBV10-3 and J is TRBJ1-1; D is undetermined. The V end lost 9 bases, the J end lost 1 base, and 12 bases lay between the germline ends. Germline V gene data show CDR1 as ENHRY and CDR2 as SYGVKD. The CDR3 sequence is 13 residues long. The CDR3 DNA reads as TGTGCCATTAAAATAACAGAGAACACTGAAGCTTTCTTT. Amino acids: CAIKITENTEAFF.

This sequence joins TRBV5-1 and TRBJ2-7; tentative D call: TRBD2 (5 bases). V lost 1 base and J 3 bases, leaving 14 bases between the germline ends. Per the germline V gene, CDR1 is SGHRS and CDR2 is YFSETQ. This CDR3 contains 15 residues. CDR3 in DNA: TGCGCCAGCAGCTTGCAGGCGGGTGGGGTCTACGAGCAGTACTTC. This translates into CASSLQAGGVYEQYF.

This clone was observed a few times. The V gene is TRBV7-2, the J gene TRBJ2-1; a possible D gene is TRBD1 (6 bases). Trimming pared 5 bases from V and 12 bases from J, leaving 23 bases between. From germline, CDR1 is SGHTA and CDR2 FQGNSA. The CDR3 is made up of 15 amino acids. CDR3 nucleotides: TGTGCCAGCAGCCCTTGGACAGTGCGCCTGGAATCGCAGTTCTTC. It specifies CASSPWTVRLESQFF.

Note on this clone: The identical CDR3 is also encoded by other nucleotide sequences in the sample. The V and J genes are TRBV5-4 and TRBJ1-5; D is ambiguous. Per the germline V gene, CDR1 is SGHNT and CDR2 is YYREEE (reference sequence). This CDR3 spans 14 amino acids. Trimming left V 0 bases short and J 3 bases short, with 7 bases between. For the CDR3, the DNA is TGTGCCAGCAGCTTGGGAGGATCCAATCAGCCCCAGCATTTT. Translated, it gives CASSLGGSNQPQHF.

The V and J genes are TRBV6-5 and TRBJ2-7; D unresolved. CDR3 length: 13 residues. Germline CDR1 MNHEY, CDR2 SVGAGI. Trimming removed 8 bases from V and 2 bases from J, with 13 bases in between. In DNA, the CDR3 is TGTGCCAGCCGGACGAGCGAGACCTACGAGCAGTACTTC. Amino acids: CASRTSETYEQYF.

The chain links TRBV5-1 to TRBJ1-4; possibly TRBD1 for D (5 bases). The V end was cut by 0 bases, the J end by 4 bases, with 19 bases between. The CDR3 length is 18 residues. From germline, CDR1 is SGHRS and CDR2 YFSETQ. The CDR3, as DNA: TGCGCCAGCAGCTTGGAAAGAGGGCCAGGGTTAAGTAATGAAAAACTGTTTTTT. Its protein is CASSLERGPGLSNEKLFF.

This clone was seen only once. The rearrangement links TRBV6-1 to TRBJ1-1; the D is unclear. CDR1 and CDR2 from the germline V gene are MNHNS and SASEGT. The CDR3 loop spans 14 amino acids. Between the trimmed V and J ends, which lost 7 bases and 4 bases, there was a span of 16 bases. CDR3 coding DNA: TGTGCCAGCATCCTCCGACCCGAGGGCACTGAAGCTTTCTTT. Residues: CASILRPEGTEAFF.

This chain links TRBV28 with TRBJ2-6; no reliable D call. CDR3 length equals 14 residues. V gave up 7 bases and J gave up 1 base, with 8 bases separating them. Germline V CDR1 and CDR2: MDHEN, SYDVKM. The DNA of the CDR3 is TGTGCCAGCATATCAGAATCTGGGGCCAACGTCCTGACTTTC. Its translation: CASISESGANVLTF.